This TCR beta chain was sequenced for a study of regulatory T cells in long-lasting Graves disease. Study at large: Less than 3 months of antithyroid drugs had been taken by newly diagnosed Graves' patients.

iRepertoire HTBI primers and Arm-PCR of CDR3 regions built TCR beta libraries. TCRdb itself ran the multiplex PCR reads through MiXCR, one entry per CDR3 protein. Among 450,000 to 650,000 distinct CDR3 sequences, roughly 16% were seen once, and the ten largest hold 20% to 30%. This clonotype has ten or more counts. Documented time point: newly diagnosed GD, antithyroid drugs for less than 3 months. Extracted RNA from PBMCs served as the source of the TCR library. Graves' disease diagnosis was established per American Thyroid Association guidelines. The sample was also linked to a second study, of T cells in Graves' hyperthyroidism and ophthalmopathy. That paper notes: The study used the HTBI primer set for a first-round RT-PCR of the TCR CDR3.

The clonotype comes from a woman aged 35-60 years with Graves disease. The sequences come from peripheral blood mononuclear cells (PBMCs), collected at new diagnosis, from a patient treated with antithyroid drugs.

The CDR3 is CATSRVLNTEAFF. CDR3 in DNA: TGTGCCACCAGCAGAGTCCTAAACACTGAAGCTTTCTTT. The rearrangement links TRBV15 to TRBJ1-1; D remains ambiguous. The CDR3 loop spans 13 amino acids. From germline, CDR1 is LNHNV and CDR2 YYDKDF (reference sequence). V gave up 1 base and J gave up 2 bases, with 5 bases separating them. Based on the CDR3 plus reference TRBV15 and TRBJ1-1, the full variable domain is DAMVIQNPRYQVTQFGKPVTLSCSQTLNHNVMYWYQQKSSQAPKLLFHYYDKDFNNEADTPDNFQSRRPNTSFCFLDIRSPGLGDTAMYLCATSRVLNTEAFFGQGTRLTVV.